One and the same sample provided the 11 T cell receptor beta chains below, sequenced in a study of cytomegalovirus exposure and HLA in healthy donors (dated by TCRdb to 2017 to 2019). Library creation used the immunoSEQ multiplex PCR assay. For the multiplex PCR, a mixture combining 60 forward primers for TCR Vbeta segments and 13 reverse primers for TCR Jbeta segments was used. In its TCRdb copy, this immuneACCESS table keeps in-frame sequences only and misses some clones. Where compared with another copy, unresolved V genes explain less than half of these, and the others have no known cause. The sample records 200,000 to 250,000 clones, 70% to 80% of which are singletons. Less than 2% of the sample goes to the ten largest clones. Source material: PBMCs. The source is a woman in her thirties in good health and CMV-seronegative.

The gene calls are TRBV6-5 and TRBJ2-7, with TRBD1 identical over 8 bases. This CDR3 is 14 amino acids long. With V trimmed by 7 bases and J by 4 bases, 9 bases remained unmatched. Per the germline V gene, CDR1 is MNHEY and CDR2 is SVGAGI. The CDR3 region has the DNA TGTGCCAGCAACGAACCGGGACAGGATTACGAGCAGTACTTC. Amino acid sequence: CASNEPGQDYEQYF.

The rearrangement joins TRBV7-6 to TRBJ2-5, with TRBD2 identical over 9 bases. CDR1 and CDR2 (germline): SGHVS, FNYEAQ. The CDR3 length is 15 residues. V lost 0 bases, J lost 5 bases, and 4 bases stayed unmatched. In DNA form, the CDR3 reads TGTGCCAGCAGCTTAGCGGCTAGCGGGAAGGAGACCCAGTACTTC. Encoded protein: CASSLAASGKETQYF.

The chain is built from TRBV25-1 and TRBJ1-1; TRBD1 might be the D (5 bases). The germline V gene has CDR1 MGHDK and CDR2 SYGVNS. V gave up 8 bases and J gave up 1 base, with 14 bases separating them. The length of the CDR3 is 14 residues. CDR3 nucleotides: TGTGCCAGCCTTAGGGGTACCGGGAACACTGAAGCTTTCTTT. It encodes CASLRGTGNTEAFF.

The rearrangement joins TRBV6-6 to TRBJ1-6; 8 positions agree with TRBD1. Per the germline V gene, CDR1 is MNHNY and CDR2 is SVGAGI (reference sequence). This CDR3 region has 16 residues. V shed 7 bases and J 7 bases; nucleotides not matched to a gene: 12. The CDR3 spells CASTRGRQGRNSPLHF. The CDR3 DNA reads TGTGCCAGCACCCGAGGACGACAGGGGAGAAATTCACCCCTCCACTTT.

This clone was counted once. CDR3 in DNA: TGTGCCAGCAGCCGGGACAGGGGGAACACTGAAGCTTTCTTT. It codes for CASSRDRGNTEAFF. The genes are TRBV6-5 and TRBJ1-1; the match to TRBD1 covers 10 bases. This CDR3 is 14 amino acids long. From germline, CDR1 is MNHEY and CDR2 SVGAGI. The V segment lost 6 bases and the J segment 1 base; nucleotides outside the gene matches: 2.

This clone was counted a few times. The V gene is TRBV7-7, the J gene TRBJ1-5, with no clear D. CDR1 and CDR2 (germline): SSHAT, FNYEAQ (reference sequence). The CDR3 contains 13 residues. CDR3 DNA sequence: TGTGCTAGCCCCTCTCCCCACTTTCAGCCCCAGCATTTT. Amino acids: CASPSPHFQPQHF.

The chain recombines TRBV4-2 with TRBJ2-1; D is possibly TRBD1 (6 bases). In germline, CDR1 is LGHNA, CDR2 YNFKEQ. The V end lost 0 bases, the J end lost 7 bases, and 13 bases lay between the germline ends. CDR3 size: 15 residues. This CDR3 is CASSQEGADLNEQFF. The CDR3 coding sequence is TGTGCCAGCAGCCAAGAGGGGGCTGATCTGAATGAGCAGTTCTTC.

V is TRBV5-1 and J is TRBJ2-3, with 8 positions matching TRBD1. Germline loops: CDR1 SGHRS, CDR2 YFSETQ. The length of the CDR3 is 14 residues. V lost 5 bases, J lost 3 bases, and 5 bases stayed unmatched. CDR3 bases: TGCGCCAGCAGGCCAGGGGGCGCGACAGATACGCAGTATTTT. It is translated as CASRPGGATDTQYF.

The chain is built from TRBV9 and TRBJ1-5; unclear D gene. This CDR3 is built from 15 residues. V lost 4 bases and J lost 5, with 16 bases in between. The germline V gene encodes CDR1 SGDLS and CDR2 YYNGEE. CDR3 protein: CASSTSGRLDQPQHF. Here the CDR3 DNA reads TGTGCCAGCAGCACCAGCGGACGGCTTGATCAGCCCCAGCATTTT.

This sequence joins TRBV16 and TRBJ2-1; 9 bases line up with TRBD2. CDR1 is KGHSY and CDR2 is FQNENV in the germline V gene. CDR3 length: 18 residues. The V and J ends lost 1 base and 8 bases, in that order; junction bases with no gene match: 15. CDR3 DNA sequence: TGTGCCAGCAGCCAATATATGGCGGTTGCGGGGGGGCCAGATGAGCAGTTCTTC. Its protein is CASSQYMAVAGGPDEQFF.

The chain joins TRBV6-1 to TRBJ1-5; maybe TRBD1 (5 bases). V gave up 0 bases and J gave up 3 bases, with 15 bases separating them. The CDR3 extends over 17 amino acids. CDR1 MNHNS and CDR2 SASEGT come from the germline V gene. For the CDR3, the DNA is TGTGCCAGCAGTGAAGCGCTGGGGGGGAGGAACAATCAGCCCCAGCATTTT. It codes for CASSEALGGRNNQPQHF.